Here is one T cell receptor (beta chain) with its context. The data originate from a study of blood T cell repertoires in COVID-19. Overall study context: Specimens from acute and convalescent COVID-19 originated in the United States, Italy and Spain. Nucleic acid was either cDNA or gDNA, and it came from T cells, B-cell-depleted T cells, or PBMCs.

The CDR3 extends over 13 amino acids. Trimming removed 6 bases at V and 5 bases at J, with 13 bases between. Germline CDR1 reads MNHEY; CDR2 reads SVGAGI. Libraries were prepared by immunoSEQ multiplex PCR; TCRdb keeps only in-frame clonotypes and omits some of them. The sample lists about 300,000 clones, less than 85% seen once, with approximately 1.5% in the top ten. This clonotype was obtained from a human donor with COVID-19, enrolled during active disease. The donor label of this sample is uncertain. Sequenced material: peripheral blood. The chain uses TRBV6-5 and TRBJ1-2; D may be TRBD1 (6 bases). DNA of the CDR3: TGTGCCAGCAGAAGGGGGGGAAGTTATGGCTACACCTTC. It yields the protein CASRRGGSYGYTF.